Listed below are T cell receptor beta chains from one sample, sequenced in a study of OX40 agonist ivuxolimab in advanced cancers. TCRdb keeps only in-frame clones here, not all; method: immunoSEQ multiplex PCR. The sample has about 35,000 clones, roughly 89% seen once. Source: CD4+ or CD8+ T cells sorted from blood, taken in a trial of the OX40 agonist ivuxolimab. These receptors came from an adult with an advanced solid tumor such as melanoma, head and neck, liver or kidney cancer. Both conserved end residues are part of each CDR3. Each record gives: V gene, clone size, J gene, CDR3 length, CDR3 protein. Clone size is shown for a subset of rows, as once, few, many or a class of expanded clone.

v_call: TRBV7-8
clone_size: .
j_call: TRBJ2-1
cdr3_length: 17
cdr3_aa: CASSLIGSGTSYNEQFF

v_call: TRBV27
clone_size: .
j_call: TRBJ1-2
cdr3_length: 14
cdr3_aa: CASSPDRVVYGYTF

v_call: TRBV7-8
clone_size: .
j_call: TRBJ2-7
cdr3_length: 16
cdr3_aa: CASSLGWTFGLYEQYF

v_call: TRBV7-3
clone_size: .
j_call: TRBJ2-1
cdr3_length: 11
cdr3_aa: CASSTNNEQFF

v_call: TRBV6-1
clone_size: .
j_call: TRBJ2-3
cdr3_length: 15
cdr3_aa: CASTLLAGNADTQYF

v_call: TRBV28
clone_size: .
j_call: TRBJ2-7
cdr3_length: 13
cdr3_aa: CASSSVPGNEQYF

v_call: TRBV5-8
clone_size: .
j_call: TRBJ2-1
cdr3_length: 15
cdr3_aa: CASSGGLTSLNEQFF

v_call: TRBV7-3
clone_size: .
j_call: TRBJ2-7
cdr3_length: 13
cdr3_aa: CASARDRFYEQYF

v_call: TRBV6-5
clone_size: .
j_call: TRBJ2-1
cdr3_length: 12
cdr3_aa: CASSYSQGRQFF

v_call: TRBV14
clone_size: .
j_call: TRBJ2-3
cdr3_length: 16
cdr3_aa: CASSQDRFTLPDTQYF

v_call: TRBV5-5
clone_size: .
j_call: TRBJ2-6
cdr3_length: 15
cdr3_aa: CASSLLESGANVLTF

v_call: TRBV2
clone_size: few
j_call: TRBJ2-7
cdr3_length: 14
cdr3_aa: CASSEHGGEYEQYF

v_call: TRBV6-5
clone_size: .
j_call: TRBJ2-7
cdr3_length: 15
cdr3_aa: CASSYLGVDSYEQYF

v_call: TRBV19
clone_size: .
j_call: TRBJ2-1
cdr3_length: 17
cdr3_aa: CASSMWPGRGKDNEQFF

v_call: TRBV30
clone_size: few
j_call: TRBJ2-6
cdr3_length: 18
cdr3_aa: CAWSMLLGREYGANVLTF

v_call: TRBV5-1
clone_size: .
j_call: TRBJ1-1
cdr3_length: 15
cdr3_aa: CASSLAGQGRSEAFF

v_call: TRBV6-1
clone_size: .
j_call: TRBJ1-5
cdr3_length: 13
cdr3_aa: CASMPGGNQPQHF

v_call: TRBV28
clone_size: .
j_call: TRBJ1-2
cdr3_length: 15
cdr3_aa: CASSLVGQGNYGYTF

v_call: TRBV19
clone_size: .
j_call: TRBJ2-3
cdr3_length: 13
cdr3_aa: CASIPSGTDTQYF

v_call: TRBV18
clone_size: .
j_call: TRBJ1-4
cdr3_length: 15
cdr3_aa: CASSPRTRLNEKLFF

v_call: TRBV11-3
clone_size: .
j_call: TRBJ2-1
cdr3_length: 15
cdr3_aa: CASSLGQSSYNEQFF

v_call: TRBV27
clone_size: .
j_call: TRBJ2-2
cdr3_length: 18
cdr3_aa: CASSFTGKARANTGELFF

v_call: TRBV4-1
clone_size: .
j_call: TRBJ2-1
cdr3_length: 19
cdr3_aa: CASSQGDSGGQDLSDEQFF

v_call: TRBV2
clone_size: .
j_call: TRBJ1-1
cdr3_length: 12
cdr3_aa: CATGQWNTEAFF

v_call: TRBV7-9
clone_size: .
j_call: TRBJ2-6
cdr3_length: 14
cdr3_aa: CASSLASGANVLTF

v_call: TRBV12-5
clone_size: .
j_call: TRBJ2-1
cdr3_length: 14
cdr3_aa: CASGLTRDTREQFF

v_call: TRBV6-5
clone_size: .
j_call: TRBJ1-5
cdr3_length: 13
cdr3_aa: CASSPGRAQPQHF

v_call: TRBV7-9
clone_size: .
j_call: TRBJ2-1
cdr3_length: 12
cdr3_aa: CASTSGVDEQFF

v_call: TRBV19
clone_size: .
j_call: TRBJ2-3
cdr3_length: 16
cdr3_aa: CASSIEARGPEDTQYF

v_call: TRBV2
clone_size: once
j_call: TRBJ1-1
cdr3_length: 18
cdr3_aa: CASSEATVPQGAGTEAFF

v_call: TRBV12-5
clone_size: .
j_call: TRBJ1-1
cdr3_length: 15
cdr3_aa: CASGRITGGGTEAFF

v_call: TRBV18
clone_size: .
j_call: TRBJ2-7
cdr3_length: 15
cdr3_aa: CASSPPLGPGYEQYF

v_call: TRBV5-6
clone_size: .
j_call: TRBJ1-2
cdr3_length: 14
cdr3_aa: CASSLAGRGYGYTF

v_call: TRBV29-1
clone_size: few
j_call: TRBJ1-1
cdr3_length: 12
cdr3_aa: CSVKTGTFEAFF

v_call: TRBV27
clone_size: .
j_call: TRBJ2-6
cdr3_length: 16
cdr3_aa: CASSLSGAKGANVLTF

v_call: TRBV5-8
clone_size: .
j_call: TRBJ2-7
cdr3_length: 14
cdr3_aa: CASSLGGGSYEQYF

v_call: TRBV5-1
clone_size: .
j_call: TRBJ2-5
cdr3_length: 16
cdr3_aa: CASSPLSLAGGETQYF

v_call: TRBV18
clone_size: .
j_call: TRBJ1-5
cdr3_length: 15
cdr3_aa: CASSPVGAGIQPQHF

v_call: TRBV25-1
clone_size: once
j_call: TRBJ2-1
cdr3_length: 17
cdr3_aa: CASSDGTSGGTYNEQFF

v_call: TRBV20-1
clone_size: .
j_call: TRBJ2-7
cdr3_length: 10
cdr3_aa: CSAVGQEQYF

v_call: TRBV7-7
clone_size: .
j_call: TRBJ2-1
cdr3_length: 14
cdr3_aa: CASSQAGRANEQFF

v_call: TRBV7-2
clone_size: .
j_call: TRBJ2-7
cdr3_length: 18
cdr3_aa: CASAPGLAGRVAAYEQYF

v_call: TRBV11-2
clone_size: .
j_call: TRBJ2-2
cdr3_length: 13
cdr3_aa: CASSRTGTGELFF

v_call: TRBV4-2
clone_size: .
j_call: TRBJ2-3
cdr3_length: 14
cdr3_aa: CASSPWGYADTQYF

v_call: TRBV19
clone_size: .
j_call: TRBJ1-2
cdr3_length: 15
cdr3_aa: CASSRQGIANYGYTF

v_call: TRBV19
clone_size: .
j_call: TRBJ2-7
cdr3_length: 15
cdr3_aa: CASSINTLTNYEQYF

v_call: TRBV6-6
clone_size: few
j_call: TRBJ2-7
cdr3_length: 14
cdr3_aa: CASSRGTGEYEQYF

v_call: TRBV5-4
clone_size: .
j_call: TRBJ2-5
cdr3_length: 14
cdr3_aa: CASSWGGKEETQYF

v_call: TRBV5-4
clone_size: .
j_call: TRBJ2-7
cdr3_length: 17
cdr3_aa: CASRDGRGGSTNYEQYF

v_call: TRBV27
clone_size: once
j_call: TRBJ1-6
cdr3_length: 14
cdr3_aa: CASTPGQKNSPLHF

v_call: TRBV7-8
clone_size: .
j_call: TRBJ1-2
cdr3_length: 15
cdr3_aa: CASSLGVGSNHGYTF

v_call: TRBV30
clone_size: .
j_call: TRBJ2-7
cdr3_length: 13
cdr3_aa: CAWSVGQKYEQYF

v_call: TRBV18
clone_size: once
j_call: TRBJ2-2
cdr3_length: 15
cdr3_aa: CASSARSGWTGELFF

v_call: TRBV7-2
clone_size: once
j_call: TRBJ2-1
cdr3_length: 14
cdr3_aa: CASSLPITGTRQFF